The 8 T cell receptor beta chains presented below share a single source sample, sequenced in a study of shared clonotypes between healthy human individuals. Data came from immunoSEQ multiplex PCR; TCRdb stores just in-frame clones and leaves some out. The sample contains about 300,000 clones, approximately 79% of which appear only once. The material sequenced was memory CD4+ T cells sorted from blood. As to subset: CD45RA-negative fraction. The receptors were gathered from a man younger than 45 in good health.

The rearrangement joins TRBV18 to TRBJ1-1; no clear D gene. The germline V gene has CDR1 KGHSH and CDR2 LQKENI. With 3 bases removed from V and 4 bases from J, the gap between germline ends came to 12 bases. The CDR3 spans 14 residues. CDR3 sequence: CASSPGPRVTEAFF. DNA for the CDR3: TGTGCCAGCTCACCCGGACCTCGCGTCACTGAAGCTTTCTTT.

The gene calls are TRBV27 and TRBJ1-4; TRBD1 is a possible D gene (5 bases). Looked up from germline, CDR1 is MNHEY and CDR2 is SMNVEV (reference sequence). CDR3 length: 13 residues. V lost 10 bases and J 4 bases, leaving 13 bases between the germline ends. The CDR3 sequence: CATSGTFNEKLFF. CDR3 bases: TGTGCCACCTCGGGGACCTTTAATGAAAAACTGTTTTTT. Full variable domain (remainder filled in from reference TRBV27 and TRBJ1-4): EAQVTQNPRYLITVTGKKLTVTCSQNMNHEYMSWYRQDPGLGLRQIYYSMNVEVTDKGDVPEGYKVSRKEKRNFPLILESPSPNQTSLYFCATSGTFNEKLFFGSGTQLSVL.

This clone was observed a few times. V is TRBV5-1 and J is TRBJ2-1, with TRBD2 matching over 7 bases. This CDR3 has 15 residues. The germline gives CDR1 SGHRS, CDR2 YFSETQ. Trimming removed 4 bases from V and 8 bases from J; junction bases left unmatched: 12. For the CDR3, the DNA is TGCGCCAGCAGCGGCACGGGACTACGCTCCTATGAGCAGTTCTTC. Protein: CASSGTGLRSYEQFF.

The chain links TRBV7-9 to TRBJ2-5; TRBD1 or TRBD2 may be the D gene (5 bases each). V lost 5 bases and J lost 6, with 16 bases in between. CDR1 is SEHNR and CDR2 is FQNEAQ in the germline V gene (reference sequence). CDR3 size: 14 residues. CDR3 protein: CASSQVVRGQTQYF. The CDR3 DNA sequence: TGTGCCAGCAGCCAAGTGGTTAGGGGACAGACCCAGTACTTC.

The chain has TRBV11-2 and TRBJ2-3; D unresolved. The length of the CDR3 is 15 residues. In germline, CDR1 is SGHAT, CDR2 FQNNGV. The V gene lost 5 bases and the J gene lost 0 bases, with 12 bases spanning the gap. CDR3 sequence (DNA): TGTGCCAGCAGCGCAGACGGCGTCAGCACAGATACGCAGTATTTT. Its translation: CASSADGVSTDTQYF.

The chain employs TRBV2 and TRBJ2-1; TRBD2 is a possible D gene (5 bases). This CDR3 is 12 amino acids long. The V end lost 5 bases, the J end lost 8 bases, and 10 bases lay between the germline ends. Germline V gene data show CDR1 as SNHLY and CDR2 as FYNNEI. CDR3 DNA: TGTGCCAGCAGTACAGACGGGGATGAGCAGTTCTTC. It encodes CASSTDGDEQFF.

The rearrangement uses TRBV28 and TRBJ1-3; 8 positions agree with TRBD1. The CDR3 covers 13 residues. V was clipped by 7 bases and J by 3 bases; unmatched bases: 2. Germline lookup yields CDR1 MDHEN and CDR2 SYDVKM. The CDR3 reads CASKTGVGNTIYF. CDR3 nucleotides: TGTGCCAGCAAGACAGGGGTTGGAAACACCATATATTTT.

The V and J genes are TRBV19 and TRBJ2-6; perhaps D is TRBD1 or TRBD2 (5 bases each). V was shortened by 5 bases and J by 0 bases, with 17 bases between the two germline ends. The CDR3 covers 18 residues. CDR1 and CDR2 from the germline V gene are LNHDA and SQIVND (reference sequence). The CDR3: CASSDRDRASSGANVLTF. The CDR3 DNA is TGTGCCAGTAGTGACCGGGACCGCGCAAGCTCTGGGGCCAACGTCCTGACTTTC. Complete variable domain (other parts from reference TRBV19 and TRBJ2-6): DGGITQSPKYLFRKEGQNVTLSCEQNLNHDAMYWYRQDPGQGLRLIYYSQIVNDFQKGDIAEGYSVSREKKESFPLTVTSAQKNPTAFYLCASSDRDRASSGANVLTFGAGSRLTVL.